Described below is a single T cell receptor beta chain sequence and its context. As yet, its antigen is unknown. The protocol was immunoSEQ multiplex PCR, while the TCRdb copy is restricted to in-frame clones and leaves out a portion. The sample carries approximately 100,000 clones, approximately 90% recorded once. This sample was included in a study of T cell responses to AZD1222 COVID-19 vaccine. The CDR3 sequence is 13 residues long. V lost 5 bases and J lost 8, with 12 bases in between. Germline loops: CDR1 LNHDA, CDR2 SQIVND (reference sequence). Findings and limits, study-wide: Receipt of two AZD1222 doses was followed by a rise in Spike-specific TCR breadth and depth. Among AZD1222 vaccinees, only six or seven were seropositive at baseline. Females made up more of the donors, who were largely white British, and clonal diversity may have come out too low. The reported proportion of spike-specific TCRs targeting unmutated variant regions was nearly half.

This specimen was peripheral blood, taken on day 0 of AZD1222 vaccination. The rearrangement uses TRBV19 and TRBJ1-4; D is uncertain. This receptor was taken from an adult in good health. For the CDR3, the DNA is TGTGCCAGTAGTCCGATGGGTGGGGAAAAACTGTTTTTT. Translating gives CASSPMGGEKLFF.